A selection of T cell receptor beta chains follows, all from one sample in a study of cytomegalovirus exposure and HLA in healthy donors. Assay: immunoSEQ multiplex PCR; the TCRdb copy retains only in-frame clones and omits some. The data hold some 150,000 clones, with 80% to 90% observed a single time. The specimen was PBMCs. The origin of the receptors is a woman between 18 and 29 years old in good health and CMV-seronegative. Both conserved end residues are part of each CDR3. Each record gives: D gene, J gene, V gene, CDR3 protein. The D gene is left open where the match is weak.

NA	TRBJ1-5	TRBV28	CASSAGLSNQPQHF
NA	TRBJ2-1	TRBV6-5	CASSRTDWNEQFF
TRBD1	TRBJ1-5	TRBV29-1	CSVWDREGQPQHF
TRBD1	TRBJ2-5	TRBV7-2	CASSLGSTGVETQYF
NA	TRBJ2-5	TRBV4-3	CASSQDSGHGETQYF
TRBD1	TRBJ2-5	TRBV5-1	CASSHLTGKETQYF
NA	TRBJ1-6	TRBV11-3	CASSQGGGSSPLHF
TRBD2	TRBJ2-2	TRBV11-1	CASSFSGRTTGELFF
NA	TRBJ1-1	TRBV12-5	CASGFEGTEAFF
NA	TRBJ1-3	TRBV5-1	CASSLDSSGNTIYF
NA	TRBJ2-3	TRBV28	CASSSPRGANTDTQYF
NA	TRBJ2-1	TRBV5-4	CASSLSSTSYNEQFF
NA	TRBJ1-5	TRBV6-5	CASRRQVNQPQHF
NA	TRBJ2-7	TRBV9	CASSPRGGRSYEQYF